The entry below gives a single T cell receptor beta chain sequence along with its context. Its antigen is as yet unknown. This entry is derived from a study of shared clonotypes between healthy human individuals. Study-wide background: Per donor, three plates held CD4 naive cells, three held CD4 memory, two held CD8 naive and one held CD8 memory.

Some clones are missing from TCRdb's copy, which holds only in-frame ones; the method was immunoSEQ multiplex PCR. The repertoire holds around 2,000,000 clones, with roughly 94% as singletons. The study enrolled healthy HIV-negative adults without recent acute infections or vaccinations as donors. This CDR3 is built from 13 residues. J gave up 7 bases and V 4 bases, and 2 bases lay outside the gene matches. CDR1 KGHSH and CDR2 LQKENI come from the germline V gene. The study, taken as a whole, reports: Owing to a small donor count, the genetic and exposure-history diversity represented was limited.

The sequencing sample was made of naive CD4+ T cells sorted from blood. Subset: CD45RA+ positively selected. This receptor was identified in a man aged 18 to 35 in good health. The chain combines TRBV18 with TRBJ2-2; 8 nucleotides agree with TRBD1. The DNA of the CDR3 is TGTGCCAGCTCACGACAGGGGTTCGGGGAGCTGTTTTTT. Encoded protein: CASSRQGFGELFF. Looking up the rest from reference TRBV18 and TRBJ2-2 gives the full variable domain: NAGVMQNPRHLVRRRGQEARLRCSPMKGHSHVYWYRQLPEEGLKFMVYLQKENIIDESGMPKERFSAEFPKEGPSILRIQQVVRGDSAAYFCASSRQGFGELFFGEGSRLTVL.